This is a list of T cell receptor beta chains from one sample in a study of T-cell memory formation after mild COVID-19. TCRdb re-called the 5' RACE reads with MiXCR, one entry per CDR3 protein. The data hold 150,000 to 200,000 distinct CDR3 sequences, with roughly 11% observed a single time. Sample: PBMCs or a T cell subset sorted from them (not recorded which). These receptors were taken from a man younger than 35 who had mild COVID-19 (a few samples of this study predate the infection). Cell type and time point are not known. Both conserved end residues are part of each CDR3. Fields, in order: clone size, J gene, D gene, V gene, CDR3 DNA, CDR3 protein. D genes are given only for firm matches. Size is stated for part of the rows, as once, few or many counts, or as a class when the clone is expanded.

size: many; J: TRBJ1-1; D: .; V: TRBV6-5; DNA: TGTGCCAGCAGCCGGGGACACCTGAACACTGAAGCTTTCTTT; CDR3: CASSRGHLNTEAFF
size: .; J: TRBJ2-3; D: TRBD2; V: TRBV5-4; DNA: TGTGCCAGCAAGAATAGCGGGGTGGATACGCAGTATTTT; CDR3: CASKNSGVDTQYF
size: few; J: TRBJ2-4; D: .; V: TRBV11-2; DNA: TGTGCCAGCAGCTTAGACTGGAGATGGGGGGCCAAAAACATTCAGTACTTC; CDR3: CASSLDWRWGAKNIQYF
size: .; J: TRBJ1-6; D: .; V: TRBV20-1; DNA: TGCAGTGCGAGTGGACCGGAGCGCTATAATTCACCCCTCCACTTT; CDR3: CSASGPERYNSPLHF
size: few; J: TRBJ2-1; D: .; V: TRBV21-1; DNA: TGTGCCAGCAGCAAAGGGTCCCCTCACAATGAGCAGTTCTTC; CDR3: CASSKGSPHNEQFF
size: .; J: TRBJ2-1; D: TRBD2; V: TRBV11-2; DNA: TGTGCCAGCAGCTTAGCCTCCCTAGGACTAGCGGGGGGGTACAATGAGCAGTTCTTC; CDR3: CASSLASLGLAGGYNEQFF
size: .; J: TRBJ2-3; D: TRBD2; V: TRBV10-1; DNA: TGCGCCAGCAGTGCCGGACTAGCGGCAAGCACAGATACGCAGTATTTT; CDR3: CASSAGLAASTDTQYF
size: few; J: TRBJ2-2; D: .; V: TRBV24-1; DNA: TGTGCCACCAGTGATGCTACAGGGCCCGGGGAGCTGTTTTTT; CDR3: CATSDATGPGELFF
size: few; J: TRBJ1-4; D: TRBD1; V: TRBV7-2; DNA: TGTGCCAGCAGCCCAGGGGGAGGGTCCCGCGAAAAACTGTTTTTT; CDR3: CASSPGGGSREKLFF
size: few; J: TRBJ1-1; D: .; V: TRBV12-3/TRBV12-4; DNA: TGTGCCAGCTCCGCCGCCCGGGGCATGAACACTGAAGCTTTCTTT; CDR3: CASSAARGMNTEAFF
size: few; J: TRBJ1-6; D: .; V: TRBV12-5; DNA: TGTGCTAGTGGTCTAAACAGGAATTCACCCCTCCACTTT; CDR3: CASGLNRNSPLHF
size: many; J: TRBJ2-5; D: .; V: TRBV4-2; DNA: TGTGCCAGCAGCCAAGATGGGCGTCCTGAGACCCAGTACTTC; CDR3: CASSQDGRPETQYF
size: few; J: TRBJ1-5; D: .; V: TRBV6-5; DNA: TGTGCCAGCAGTTCCACCCTGGGAACCCAGCATTTT; CDR3: CASSSTLGTQHF
size: many; J: TRBJ2-3; D: TRBD2; V: TRBV20-1; DNA: TGCAGTGCTAGAATGATAAAAGCGGGGGGGGCCACAGATACGCAGTATTTT; CDR3: CSARMIKAGGATDTQYF
size: .; J: TRBJ2-7; D: .; V: TRBV5-1; DNA: TGCGCCAGCAGCCGGCCGGGGGCAGAGAGCTACGAGCAGTACTTC; CDR3: CASSRPGAESYEQYF
size: .; J: TRBJ2-7; D: TRBD1; V: TRBV28; DNA: TGTGCCAGCAGTCCCGCCCAGAACAGGGGAACCTACGAGCAGTACTTC; CDR3: CASSPAQNRGTYEQYF
size: few; J: TRBJ2-7; D: TRBD1; V: TRBV18; DNA: TGTGCCAGCTCACCTGAAACAGGGGAGTACGAGCAGTACTTC; CDR3: CASSPETGEYEQYF
size: few; J: TRBJ1-3; D: .; V: TRBV11-2; DNA: TGTGCCAGCAGCTTGGTGGGCTCTGGAAACACCATATATTTT; CDR3: CASSLVGSGNTIYF
size: .; J: TRBJ1-4; D: .; V: TRBV20-1; DNA: TGCAGTGCTAGAGGGGGGCGGTTGAATGAAAAACTGTTTTTT; CDR3: CSARGGRLNEKLFF
size: few; J: TRBJ2-6; D: TRBD1; V: TRBV5-5; DNA: TGTGCCAGCAGCCCGGGACAGGGCGCCCTCTCTGGGGCCAACGTCCTGACTTTC; CDR3: CASSPGQGALSGANVLTF
size: many; J: TRBJ1-2; D: .; V: TRBV7-2; DNA: TGTGCCAGCAGCTTAGATCTCCCTGGCTACACCTTC; CDR3: CASSLDLPGYTF
size: few; J: TRBJ1-4; D: .; V: TRBV6-2/TRBV6-3; DNA: TGTGCCAGCAGACGTCCCACACAGGGTGAAAAACTGTTTTTT; CDR3: CASRRPTQGEKLFF
size: .; J: TRBJ2-2; D: .; V: TRBV7-9; DNA: TGTGCCACCCCGCCAGGGGACACCGGGGAGCTGTTTTTT; CDR3: CATPPGDTGELFF
size: few; J: TRBJ2-3; D: TRBD1; V: TRBV12-3/TRBV12-4; DNA: TGTGCCAGCAGTTTAGGGACGCGACAGGGTCCAGATACGCAGTATTTT; CDR3: CASSLGTRQGPDTQYF
size: .; J: TRBJ1-2; D: TRBD1; V: TRBV7-2; DNA: TGTGCCAGCAGCCCGGACAGGTTAACTTATGGCTACACCTTC; CDR3: CASSPDRLTYGYTF
size: few; J: TRBJ2-5; D: .; V: TRBV7-2; DNA: TGTGCCAGCAGCTGGGGACAATTCCGTCTCGAGACCCAGTACTTC; CDR3: CASSWGQFRLETQYF
size: few; J: TRBJ1-1; D: .; V: TRBV12-3/TRBV12-4; DNA: TGTGCCAGCAGTTTATCCCCAATAGGCGGTGAAGCTTTCTTT; CDR3: CASSLSPIGGEAFF
size: few; J: TRBJ2-5; D: .; V: TRBV5-1; DNA: TGCGCCAGCAGCATCCAACCCGGGACTTCTTATGAGACCCAGTACTTC; CDR3: CASSIQPGTSYETQYF
size: few; J: TRBJ1-1; D: .; V: TRBV28; DNA: TGTGCCAGCAGACTTTGGAGCACTGAAGCTTTCTTT; CDR3: CASRLWSTEAFF
size: few; J: TRBJ1-1; D: TRBD1; V: TRBV7-2; DNA: TGTGCCAGCAGACCACAGGGGGACACTGAAGCTTTCTTT; CDR3: CASRPQGDTEAFF
size: .; J: TRBJ1-5; D: .; V: TRBV6-1; DNA: TGTGCCAGCAGTGACGATCTATATAGCAATCAGCCCCAGCATTTT; CDR3: CASSDDLYSNQPQHF
size: few; J: TRBJ2-1; D: .; V: TRBV5-1; DNA: TGCGCCAGCAGCTTGGGGGTCGGCGGGAACAATGAGCAGTTCTTC; CDR3: CASSLGVGGNNEQFF
size: few; J: TRBJ2-1; D: .; V: TRBV27; DNA: TGTGCCAGCAGTTCTAGCGGGGACAGGGCCAAGAATGAGCAGTTCTTC; CDR3: CASSSSGDRAKNEQFF
size: few; J: TRBJ1-1; D: TRBD1; V: TRBV10-1; DNA: TGCGCCAGCAAGGGACAGGTGGGTGACACTGAAGCTTTCTTT; CDR3: CASKGQVGDTEAFF
size: few; J: TRBJ2-3; D: TRBD1; V: TRBV5-1; DNA: TGCGCCAGCAGGCTTCAAACAGGGGGGACAGATACGCAGTATTTT; CDR3: CASRLQTGGTDTQYF
size: .; J: TRBJ2-3; D: .; V: TRBV3-1; DNA: TGTGCCAGCAGCCACCATGTCCAGGGGTCCTATGGTACGCAGTATTTT; CDR3: CASSHHVQGSYGTQYF
size: .; J: TRBJ2-1; D: TRBD2; V: TRBV7-3; DNA: TGTGCCAGCAGCTATAGCGGGGGCTCCTACAATGAGCAGTTCTTC; CDR3: CASSYSGGSYNEQFF
size: few; J: TRBJ2-2; D: .; V: TRBV4-1; DNA: TGCGCCAGCAGCCCAATTCCTAAACAGCGGGGGGAGCTGTTTTTT; CDR3: CASSPIPKQRGELFF
size: many; J: TRBJ2-5; D: .; V: TRBV28; DNA: TGTGCCAGCAGTTGGGGGCCCGAGACCCAGTACTTC; CDR3: CASSWGPETQYF
size: .; J: TRBJ2-7; D: .; V: TRBV7-3; DNA: TGTGCCAGCAGCCCCGGAGGGGGCTCCTACGAGCAGTACTTC; CDR3: CASSPGGGSYEQYF
size: few; J: TRBJ2-1; D: .; V: TRBV4-3; DNA: TGCGCCAGCAGCCAAGCACTAGACAATGAGCAGTTCTTC; CDR3: CASSQALDNEQFF
size: .; J: TRBJ2-3; D: .; V: TRBV4-2; DNA: TGTGCCAGCAGCCAAGGAGCCGATGCGGATACGCAGTATTTT; CDR3: CASSQGADADTQYF
size: few; J: TRBJ2-5; D: .; V: TRBV3-1; DNA: TGTGCCAGCAGCCGCTCCCTGGGGTACCAAGAGACCCAGTACTTC; CDR3: CASSRSLGYQETQYF
size: .; J: TRBJ2-3; D: TRBD2; V: TRBV5-1; DNA: TGCGCCAGCAGCCTCCAAACTAGCGCGGAAGGAGATACGCAGTATTTT; CDR3: CASSLQTSAEGDTQYF
size: few; J: TRBJ1-1; D: .; V: TRBV18; DNA: TGTGCCAGCTCACCACCGTCGGTACAGGCTAATTTAGCTTTCTTT; CDR3: CASSPPSVQANLAFF
size: .; J: TRBJ1-5; D: .; V: TRBV7-2; DNA: TGTGCCAGCAGCTCCCGGGATCAGCCCCAGCATTTT; CDR3: CASSSRDQPQHF
size: few; J: TRBJ1-6; D: TRBD1; V: TRBV7-2; DNA: TGTGCCAGCAGCGTCGACAGGGCTGGAAATTCACCCCTCCACTTT; CDR3: CASSVDRAGNSPLHF
size: .; J: TRBJ1-4; D: TRBD1; V: TRBV5-1; DNA: TGCGCCAGCAGCAGGACAGGGACTGAAAAACTGTTTTTT; CDR3: CASSRTGTEKLFF